The clone carrying this T cell receptor beta chain was observed a handful of times. What it recognizes is unknown. V dropped 5 bases and J dropped 1 base, with 18 bases sitting between them. The CDR3 is made up of 16 amino acids. Per the germline V gene, CDR1 is SGHVS and CDR2 is FQNEAQ. All donors came from Russia, were Caucasian and healthy, and spanned ages roughly 6 to 95. These data belong to a study of blood T cells in healthy people across ages. Study at large: Through template switching, about one barcoded beta molecule was captured per two T cells, as measured in model experiments.

Through a sample-barcoded 5' primer and a J-beta primer mix, a second PCR was run for roughly 7 to 12 cycles. TCRdb reprocessed the 5' RACE reads with MiXCR, giving one entry per CDR3 protein. The table lists more than 800,000 distinct CDR3 sequences, more than 35% of them singletons. Findings and caveats of the study: A strong correlation was seen between TCR beta diversity and naive T cell percentage.

The chain recombines TRBV7-8 with TRBJ2-7; D is possibly TRBD2 (6 bases). This receptor was obtained from a woman aged 60 to 75 in good health. The sample consisted of blood. The CDR3 sequence is CASSASELAESYEQYF. Here the CDR3 DNA reads TGTGCCAGCAGCGCCAGTGAGTTAGCGGAGTCCTACGAGCAGTACTTC.